Below, 12 T cell receptor beta chains from the same sample are listed, as sequenced in a study of T cells in Graves' hyperthyroidism and ophthalmopathy. Amplification yielded TCR beta CDR3 regions, with RNA transcripts as the source. With the HTBI primer set, the TCR CDR3 went through a first round of RT-PCR. TCRdb recomputed calls from the multiplex PCR reads with MiXCR, one row per CDR3 protein. The repertoire includes about 660,000 distinct CDR3 sequences, about 45% of them detected once, and under 8% sits in the top ten. The source material was peripheral blood or thyroid tissue (not recorded which). All receptors come from an adult man with Graves' disease, either hyperthyroidism or ophthalmopathy (not recorded which).

The chain joins TRBV19 to TRBJ1-5, with 7 bases fitting TRBD1. The CDR3 contains 16 residues. The junction had 8 bases not matched to a gene; V was cut back by 3 bases and J by 3 bases. CDR1 is LNHDA, CDR2 SQIVND, per germline (reference sequence). In nucleotides, the CDR3 is TGTGCCAGTAGTATTGCGACAGGGAGGTCCAATCAGCCCCAGCATTTT. It yields the protein CASSIATGRSNQPQHF. Variable domain in full (rest from reference TRBV19 and TRBJ1-5): DGGITQSPKYLFRKEGQNVTLSCEQNLNHDAMYWYRQDPGQGLRLIYYSQIVNDFQKGDIAEGYSVSREKKESFPLTVTSAQKNPTAFYLCASSIATGRSNQPQHFGDGTRLSIL.

J is TRBJ1-5 and V is TRBV9, with D tentatively TRBD1 (5 bases). The CDR3 contains 17 residues. Trimming shortened V by 4 bases and J by 0 bases, and 17 bases separated the two germline ends. Germline V gene data show CDR1 as SGDLS and CDR2 as YYNGEE. The CDR3 spells CASSPGPLQGSNQPQHF. CDR3 nucleotide sequence: TGTGCCAGCAGCCCTGGCCCACTGCAGGGTAGCAATCAGCCCCAGCATTTT.

The chain couples TRBV7-8 to TRBJ1-6; 9 nucleotides line up with TRBD1. The length of the CDR3 is 15 residues. CDR1 is SGHVS and CDR2 is FQNEAQ in the germline V gene. Trimming took 3 bases from V and 12 from J; bases not matched to a gene: 9. The CDR3, as DNA: TGTGCCAGCAGCTTCGGACAGGGGTCCGATTTACCCCTCCACTTT. Its protein product is CASSFGQGSDLPLHF.

The genes are TRBV20-1 and TRBJ2-7, with TRBD2 matching 11 bases. This CDR3 comprises 14 residues. CDR1 is DFQATT, CDR2 SNEGSKA, per germline (reference sequence). J gave up 2 bases and V 1 base, and 1 base lay outside the gene matches. In DNA form, the CDR3 reads TGCAGTGCTAGAGGACTAGCGGGACCCTACGAGCAGTACTTC. Its protein is CSARGLAGPYEQYF.

A remark on this clonotype: Possible read error: a much larger clone is one base away. The chain has TRBV7-9 and TRBJ1-2; D ambiguous. CDR1 and CDR2 (germline): SEHNR, FQNEAQ (reference sequence). V was pared by 4 bases and J by 12 bases, with 15 bases between. The CDR3 runs 12 residues. CDR3 sequence reads: CASSSRSDGHTF. The CDR3 DNA is TGTGCCAGCAGCTCTCGTAGTGACGGCCACACCTTC.

The chain carries TRBV19 and TRBJ1-5, with a tentative D call TRBD1 (6 bases). The V and J ends lost 2 bases and 3 bases respectively, with 11 bases between them. This CDR3 spans 15 amino acids. Germline assignment: CDR1 LNHDA and CDR2 SQIVND (reference sequence). The CDR3: CASSILGQPNQPQHF. CDR3 in DNA: TGTGCCAGTAGTATACTCGGACAGCCCAATCAGCCCCAGCATTTT.

Notes on this clonotype: This CDR3 fails to terminate in the conserved phenylalanine or tryptophan, so it likely reflects a read error. The chain combines TRBV7-3 with TRBJ1-2; weak D call: TRBD1 (5 bases). CDR3 length: 15 residues. Trimming shortened V by 5 bases and J by 8 bases, and 21 bases separated the two germline ends. Germline V gene sequence: CDR1 SGHTA, CDR2 FQGTGA. CDR3 residues: CASSQGYSRGSGYTL. As DNA, the CDR3 is TGTGCCAGCAGCCAAGGGTATTCGAGGGGCAGCGGCTACACCCTC.

Worth noting for this clonotype: A read error may produce the germline difference seen at one junction end. This chain joins TRBV7-9 and TRBJ2-7, with 9 positions matching TRBD1. This CDR3 spans 10 amino acids. The V gene's germline CDR1 is SEHNR and CDR2 FQNEAQ (reference sequence). In nucleotides, the CDR3 is TGTGCCAGCAGACAGGGGGCGCAGGACTTC. Amino acids: CASRQGAQDF.

For this clonotype: No conserved phenylalanine or tryptophan is present at the end of the CDR3, so a read error is the likely explanation. The J gene is TRBJ1-5, the V gene TRBV20-1; no clear D gene. The V gene's germline CDR1 is DFQATT and CDR2 SNEGSKA (reference sequence). The germline V and J ends were trimmed by 0 bases and 9 bases, with 6 bases remaining between them. The CDR3 runs to 11 residues. The CDR3 sequence: CSARDDGPQHL. Here the CDR3 DNA reads TGCAGTGCTAGAGATGATGGGCCCCAGCATCTT.

In this sample, this clonotype turned up a few times. Relative to the germline gene, one junction end is altered; a read error may explain this. This chain uses TRBV5-1 with TRBJ2-7, with a possible D match to TRBD2 (5 bases). The germline V gene has CDR1 SGHRS and CDR2 YFSETQ. This CDR3 has 17 amino acids. The CDR3 DNA reads as TGTGCCAGCAGCGAAGTGACTCTAGCCGGGGAGTCTCGGGAGCAGTACTTC. Protein: CASSEVTLAGESREQYF.

This clonotype is a singleton in its sample. V usage is TRBV12-5 and J usage is TRBJ1-5; D is unresolved. Per the germline V gene, CDR1 is LGHNT and CDR2 is FRNRAP. V dropped 2 bases and J dropped 4 bases, with 9 bases sitting between them. CDR3 length: 14 residues. The CDR3 sequence is CASGLYSPNQPQHF. The CDR3, as DNA: TGTGCTAGTGGTTTGTACAGTCCAAATCAGCCCCAGCATTTT.

This clonotype was observed a few times. V usage is TRBV16 and J usage is TRBJ1-2; D not resolved. V lost 0 bases and J lost 2, with 4 bases in between. The CDR3 totals 13 residues. From germline, CDR1 is KGHSY and CDR2 FQNENV. The chain's CDR3 is CASSQSSNYGYTF. Written as DNA, the CDR3 is TGTGCCAGCAGCCAATCGTCAAACTATGGCTACACCTTC.